The 30 T cell receptor beta chains listed next were all sequenced from one sample in a study of blood T cell repertoires in COVID-19. Clones were sequenced by immunoSEQ multiplex PCR, and TCRdb holds only the in-frame ones, with some missing. In the table there are about 80,000 clones, roughly 80% of which are singletons. The sample comprised peripheral blood. The receptors were sampled from a woman aged 70-85 years with acute or convalescent COVID-19.

The chain couples TRBV9 to TRBJ2-2, with D tentatively TRBD2 (6 bases). V was pared by 7 bases and J by 2 bases, with 12 bases between. Germline V lookup: CDR1 SGDLS, CDR2 YYNGEE. This CDR3 is 14 amino acids long. The CDR3 sequence: CASGTRQNTGELFF. DNA of the CDR3: TGTGCCAGCGGGACTCGACAAAACACCGGGGAGCTGTTTTTT.

The chain is built from TRBV6-5 and TRBJ1-6; D may be TRBD1 (5 bases). This CDR3 has 14 amino acids. V dropped 4 bases and J dropped 7 bases, with 11 bases sitting between them. The germline gives CDR1 MNHEY, CDR2 SVGAGI. CDR3 bases: TGTGCCAGCAGTTCTCGACAGCGAAATTCACCCCTCCACTTT. Encoded protein: CASSSRQRNSPLHF.

The J gene is TRBJ1-5, the V gene TRBV21-1; the DNA was not compared with TRBD1, the D call given in the table. TRBV21-1 counts as a pseudogene. This CDR3 region has 17 residues. The CDR3 bases are TGTGCCAGCAGCAAAGAAGGACCGCCAGGGCACAATCAGCCCCAGCATTTT. The encoded protein is CASSKEGPPGHNQPQHF.

The chain carries TRBV2 and TRBJ1-2, with TRBD1 identical over 7 bases. CDR3 length: 15 residues. Germline loops: CDR1 SNHLY, CDR2 FYNNEI. Trimming took 7 bases from V and 1 from J; bases not matched to a gene: 9. CDR3 in DNA: TGTGCCAGCATGAGGGGGCAGTTATATAACTATGGCTACACCTTC. It codes for CASMRGQLYNYGYTF.

The chain links TRBV6-2 or TRBV6-3 to TRBJ2-5, with 7 bases aligning to TRBD1. The CDR3 runs to 14 residues. Losses at the gene ends were 2 bases for V and 4 bases for J; bases not matched to a gene: 4. CDR1 and CDR2 from the germline V gene are MNHEY and SVGEGT. The CDR3 coding sequence is TGTGCCAGCAGTTACGCCCGGGACAGAGAGACCCAGTACTTC. It specifies CASSYARDRETQYF.

The chain links TRBV2 to TRBJ2-1, with D possibly being TRBD2 (6 bases). V was clipped by 0 bases and J by 7 bases, with 19 bases between them. Per the germline V gene, CDR1 is SNHLY and CDR2 is FYNNEI. The CDR3 runs 17 residues. The CDR3 sequence: CASSEAPFSGEKNEQFF. The CDR3 bases are TGTGCCAGCAGTGAAGCTCCCTTCTCGGGAGAAAAAAATGAGCAGTTCTTC.

This clone turned up a few times. V gene TRBV6-5 combines with J gene TRBJ1-4; weak D call: TRBD1 (6 bases). The CDR3 has 15 residues. Germline V CDR1 and CDR2: MNHEY, SVGAGI. V was trimmed by 5 bases and J by 6 bases, leaving 16 bases between them. In DNA form, the CDR3 reads TGTGCCAGCAGTAAACAGGGTCGGGGGGATGAAAAACTGTTTTTT. Its protein product is CASSKQGRGDEKLFF.

This rearrangement joins TRBV3-1 (or the pseudogene TRBV3-2) to TRBJ2-7; D is undetermined. Germline V gene sequence: CDR1 LGHDT, CDR2 YNNKEL (reference sequence). This CDR3 comprises 12 residues. V lost 2 bases and J lost 4, with 6 bases in between. CDR3 residues: CASSQSDYEQYF. The CDR3 DNA is TGTGCCAGCAGCCAAAGCGATTACGAGCAGTACTTC.

The V and J genes are TRBV5-4 and TRBJ1-1; the D is unclear. The V gene lost 4 bases and the J gene lost 3 bases, with 19 bases spanning the gap. The CDR3 is 16 amino acids. Germline V CDR1 and CDR2: SGHNT, YYREEE (reference sequence). The CDR3 sequence: CASSPGAGFGHTEAFF. The CDR3 region has the DNA TGTGCCAGCAGCCCCGGTGCGGGGTTCGGGCACACTGAAGCTTTCTTT.

The chain uses TRBV6-6 and TRBJ2-3, with 8 positions matching TRBD1. Germline CDR1 is MNHNY and CDR2 is SVGAGI (reference sequence). Germline trimming cut 6 bases from V and 1 base from J; bases unmatched to any gene: 6. The CDR3 has 15 residues. CDR3 sequence (DNA): TGTGCCAGCAGCGAGACAGGGGTTGGCACAGATACGCAGTATTTT. Translating gives CASSETGVGTDTQYF.

Only one count was recorded for this clone. This chain links TRBV2 with TRBJ2-2; 16 bases match TRBD2. The ends lost 5 bases at V and 3 bases at J; junction bases unmatched: 6. The CDR3 spans 18 residues. CDR1 and CDR2 from the germline V gene are SNHLY and FYNNEI. CDR3 loop: CASSSPGTSGRDTGELFF. Written as DNA, the CDR3 is TGTGCCAGCAGTAGTCCCGGGACTAGCGGGAGGGACACCGGGGAGCTGTTTTTT. Complete variable domain (other parts from reference TRBV2 and TRBJ2-2): EPEVTQTPSHQVTQMGQEVILRCVPISNHLYFYWYRQILGQKVEFLVSFYNNEISEKSEIFDDQFSVERPDGSNFTLKIRSTKLEDSAMYFCASSSPGTSGRDTGELFFGEGSRLTVL.

The chain employs TRBV21-1 and TRBJ2-1; the table assigns TRBD1, which was not confirmed against the DNA. TRBV21-1 is a pseudogene. CDR3 length: 16 amino acids. In nucleotides, the CDR3 is TGTGCCAGCAGCCCACGAGCCGGGACAGATACCCATGAGCAGTTCTTC. Amino acids: CASSPRAGTDTHEQFF.

This clone was detected once. The chain employs TRBV15 and TRBJ2-1; TRBD1 might be the D (5 bases). The CDR3 runs 14 residues. Trimming took off 1 base at V and 7 bases at J, with 11 bases between the two ends. CDR1 is LNHNV, CDR2 YYDKDF, per germline (reference sequence). CDR3 in DNA: TGTGCCACCAGCAGAGGGGGCATTTCGAATGAGCAGTTCTTC. It encodes CATSRGGISNEQFF.

The rearrangement links TRBV5-4 to TRBJ1-6; possible D gene TRBD1, 6 bases. The CDR3 length is 14 residues. Deletions cut 0 bases from V and 6 bases from J, with 7 bases between. CDR1 and CDR2 from the germline V gene are SGHNT and YYREEE (reference sequence). CDR3 amino acids: CASSLDRANSPLHF. The CDR3, as DNA: TGTGCCAGCAGCTTGGACAGGGCTAATTCACCCCTCCACTTT.

As concerns this clone: At one end the junction does not follow the germline gene, possibly because of a read error. The chain combines TRBV7-3 with TRBJ2-7; D possibly corresponds to TRBD1 (5 bases). Germline V gives CDR1 SGHTA, CDR2 FQGTGA. CDR3 length: 13 residues. The CDR3: CASSLTPQGEQYF. CDR3 nucleotides: TGTGCCAGCAGCCTAACTCCCCAGGGCGAGCAGTACTTC.

The genes are TRBV21-1 and TRBJ1-5; the D segment call TRBD1 is taken from the table without a DNA check. TRBV21-1 counts as a pseudogene. The CDR3 sequence is 15 residues long. The CDR3 loop reads CASSSPDRADQPQHF. The CDR3 DNA reads TGTGCCAGCAGCTCCCCCGACAGGGCCGATCAGCCCCAGCATTTT.

The chain uses TRBV3-1 (or the pseudogene TRBV3-2) and TRBJ2-7; 7 bases align to TRBD1. The CDR3 totals 15 residues. Per the germline V gene, CDR1 is LGHDT and CDR2 is YNNKEL (reference sequence). The junction had 8 bases not matched to a gene; V was cut back by 0 bases and J by 6 bases. The CDR3 nucleotides are TGTGCCAGCAGCCAAGATTTTGGGACAGATGGCGAGCAGTACTTC. Its protein is CASSQDFGTDGEQYF.

The chain links TRBV5-6 to TRBJ2-1; no clear D gene. Trimming left V 4 bases short and J 6 bases short, with 11 bases between. This CDR3 is 13 amino acids long. Germline assignment: CDR1 SGHDT and CDR2 YYEEEE. The CDR3 is CASSPRVGNEQFF. The CDR3 region has the DNA TGTGCCAGCAGCCCTAGAGTGGGCAATGAGCAGTTCTTC.

V and J are TRBV5-6 and TRBJ1-4; tentatively, D is TRBD1 (6 bases). Per germline, CDR1 SGHDT and CDR2 YYEEEE. The CDR3 spans 13 residues. V was trimmed by 4 bases and J by 8 bases, leaving 12 bases between them. The CDR3 DNA reads as TGTGCCAGCAGCATGGACAGTTCCGAAAAACTGTTTTTT. Translated, it gives CASSMDSSEKLFF.

CDR3 region: CASSFMGGQGITGELFF. Here the CDR3 DNA reads TGCGCCAGCAGCTTCATGGGGGGACAGGGTATCACCGGGGAGCTGTTTTTT. The chain carries TRBV5-1 and TRBJ2-2; 9 bases agree with TRBD1. Per germline, CDR1 SGHRS and CDR2 YFSETQ. The CDR3 loop spans 17 amino acids. Unmatched junction bases numbered 9, after V lost 2 bases and J lost 4 bases.

The chain carries TRBV30 and TRBJ2-3, with TRBD2 identical over 9 bases. This CDR3 region has 16 residues. With 8 bases clipped from V and 2 bases from J, the junction kept 14 bases outside the gene matches. Germline V gene sequence: CDR1 GTSNPN, CDR2 SVGIG (reference sequence). In DNA, the CDR3 is TGTGCCCTGGGGGGCGAGACTAGCGGTTTCACAGATACGCAGTATTTT. Its translation: CALGGETSGFTDTQYF.

This sequence joins TRBV6-1 and TRBJ1-5; no definite D call. This CDR3 contains 14 residues. Germline V lookup: CDR1 MNHNS, CDR2 SASEGT. The ends were cut back, 2 bases at V and 1 base at J, with 6 bases in the middle. The CDR3 reads CASSELGSNQPQHF. Written as DNA, the CDR3 is TGTGCCAGCAGTGAACTCGGGAGCAATCAGCCCCAGCATTTT.

This clone came up once. This chain joins TRBV15 and TRBJ2-1, with 12 bases fitting TRBD2. The CDR3 length is 20 residues. The V gene's germline CDR1 is LNHNV and CDR2 YYDKDF (reference sequence). Unmatched junction bases numbered 14, after V lost 0 bases and J lost 5 bases. The CDR3 is CATSRDQGLAGGHPHNEQFF. The CDR3 nucleotides are TGTGCCACCAGCAGAGATCAGGGGCTAGCGGGAGGGCACCCCCACAATGAGCAGTTCTTC.

The V gene is TRBV7-9, the J gene TRBJ2-3; D is possibly TRBD2 (5 bases). This CDR3 region has 15 residues. Germline assignment: CDR1 SEHNR and CDR2 FQNEAQ (reference sequence). Trimming cost V 4 bases and J 2 bases, with 13 bases left between them. CDR3 nucleotide sequence: TGTGCCAGCAGCTCAGGCCGGGGATTCACAGATACGCAGTATTTT. Encoded protein: CASSSGRGFTDTQYF.

The chain joins TRBV6-6 to TRBJ1-6; D ambiguous. The ends were cut back, 0 bases at V and 8 bases at J, with 14 bases in the middle. The CDR3 loop spans 16 amino acids. Per the germline V gene, CDR1 is MNHNY and CDR2 is SVGAGI (reference sequence). CDR3 sequence: CASSYSTTRNDSPLHF. The DNA for the CDR3 is TGTGCCAGCAGTTACTCGACAACCCGTAATGATTCACCCCTCCACTTT.

This sequence joins TRBV7-3 and TRBJ1-5; 9 bases are a match to TRBD1. This CDR3 spans 13 amino acids. Germline values: CDR1 SGHTA, CDR2 FQGTGA. V was clipped by 6 bases and J by 7 bases; unmatched bases: 4. The CDR3 loop reads CASRDRGSQPQHF. The CDR3 DNA sequence: TGTGCCAGCAGGGACAGGGGCTCGCAGCCCCAGCATTTT.

The chain recombines TRBV10-1 with TRBJ2-1; TRBD1 aligns across 7 bases. Unmatched junction bases numbered 8, after V lost 6 bases and J lost 0 bases. The CDR3 loop spans 16 amino acids. Germline loops: CDR1 WNHNN, CDR2 SYGVQD (reference sequence). In nucleotides, the CDR3 is TGCGCCAGCAGGGGGGAGACAGGGATCTCCTACAATGAGCAGTTCTTC. Translation gives CASRGETGISYNEQFF.

The rearrangement uses TRBV27 and TRBJ1-6; D call uncertain. CDR3 length: 16 amino acids. Trimming shortened V by 5 bases and J by 9 bases, and 20 bases separated the two germline ends. Germline loops: CDR1 MNHEY, CDR2 SMNVEV (reference sequence). CDR3: CASSTPVGGVISPLHF. CDR3 coding DNA: TGTGCCAGCAGTACGCCGGTGGGCGGGGTGATTTCACCCCTCCACTTT.

DNA of the CDR3: TGTGCCACCAGCAGAGAAGGAGGCGGGAGACCCCACGAGCAGTACTTC. Protein: CATSREGGGRPHEQYF. The chain employs TRBV15 and TRBJ2-7; 7 nucleotides align to TRBD2. Germline loops: CDR1 LNHNV, CDR2 YYDKDF (reference sequence). The CDR3 loop spans 16 amino acids. Losses at the gene ends were 0 bases for V and 5 bases for J; bases not matched to a gene: 10.

Only a few counts were recorded for this clone. This chain joins TRBV7-7 and TRBJ1-5; D remains ambiguous. The V gene lost 4 bases and the J gene lost 0 bases, with 10 bases spanning the gap. Germline CDR1 is SSHAT and CDR2 is FNYEAQ (reference sequence). This CDR3 has 15 amino acids. The DNA of the CDR3 is TGTGCCAGCAGCTCACACCGTTATAGCAATCAGCCCCAGCATTTT. Translating gives CASSSHRYSNQPQHF.